This passage covers 5 T cell receptor beta chains from one sample sequenced in a study of monozygotic twins with inflammatory bowel disease. No DNA is given; TCRdb re-called the 5' RACE reads and lists each CDR3 protein once. The sample shows around 380,000 distinct CDR3 sequences, and 2% to 2.5% sits with its ten largest clones. Material: blood. The source of these receptors is a human donor with ulcerative colitis or Crohn's disease, or a healthy co-twin of an affected twin (not recorded which).

The chain has TRBV18 and TRBJ2-7; TCRdb picks TRBD1, but there is no DNA to check that call. Germline CDR1 reads KGHSH; CDR2 reads LQKENI. CDR3 length: 14 amino acids. The CDR3 loop is CASSRDTSSYEQYF.

V is TRBV25-1 and J is TRBJ2-1; TCRdb picks TRBD1, but there is no DNA to check that call. CDR3 length: 14 amino acids. Per germline, CDR1 MGHDK and CDR2 SYGVNS. The chain's CDR3 is CASSETRVYNEQFF.

The V call is TRBV24-1, the J call TRBJ2-3; there is no DNA to check the TCRdb D call of TRBD2. CDR1 and CDR2 from the germline V gene are KGHDR and SFDVKD. This CDR3 is 16 amino acids long. CDR3 loop: CATSSRSREWQDTQYF.

J is TRBJ2-1 and V is TRBV12-3 or TRBV12-4; the D gene TCRdb calls, TRBD1, cannot be checked with no DNA. The CDR3 contains 14 residues. CDR3 in amino acids: CASSLGTGNNEQFF.

The chain recombines TRBV7-2 with TRBJ1-2; without DNA, the TCRdb call of TRBD1 cannot be checked. CDR1 is SGHTA and CDR2 is FQGNSA in the germline V gene. This CDR3 has 14 amino acids. This chain's CDR3 is CASSLGGVGDGYTF.